The 6 T cell receptor beta chains reported below all come from one sample, sequenced in a study of T cell changes during pregnancy in multiple sclerosis. The table came from immunoSEQ multiplex PCR; TCRdb's copy has only in-frame clones and leaves some out. The sample lists 55,000 to 75,000 clones; 75% to 95% were seen once. The sequencing here drew on peripheral blood, taken after pregnancy. These receptors were taken from a female donor in good health, enrolled as a control in a pregnancy study.

V is TRBV9 and J is TRBJ2-7; 15 nucleotides agree with TRBD2. In germline, CDR1 is SGDLS, CDR2 YYNGEE. The CDR3 loop spans 18 amino acids. Trimming cost V 4 bases and J 0 bases; bases outside gene matches: 8. CDR3 region: CASSPSGTSGGSSYEQYF. The CDR3 coding sequence is TGTGCCAGCAGCCCTTCCGGGACTAGCGGGGGGAGCTCCTACGAGCAGTACTTC.

This chain links TRBV7-2 with TRBJ1-2, with unresolved D. The CDR3 contains 13 residues. From germline, CDR1 is SGHTA and CDR2 FQGNSA. The germline V and J ends were trimmed by 5 bases and 4 bases, with 11 bases remaining between them. The CDR3: CASSLDPGYGYTF. The CDR3 DNA sequence: TGTGCCAGCAGCCTCGATCCGGGCTATGGCTACACCTTC.

This clone was detected only once. The V gene is TRBV6-5, the J gene TRBJ1-6; D perhaps matches TRBD1 (6 bases). Germline lookup yields CDR1 MNHEY and CDR2 SVGAGI. Trimming removed 7 bases from V and 7 bases from J, with 17 bases in between. This CDR3 has 15 amino acids. CDR3 in amino acids: CASTRTGTKNSPLHF. The CDR3 DNA is TGTGCCAGCACCCGAACCGGGACAAAGAATTCACCCCTCCACTTT.

This chain uses TRBV6-1 with TRBJ2-2; D is perhaps TRBD1 (5 bases). The V and J ends lost 5 bases and 2 bases respectively, with 9 bases between them. This CDR3 has 14 amino acids. The germline V gene encodes CDR1 MNHNS and CDR2 SASEGT. This CDR3 is CASSQRTNTGELFF. The CDR3 coding sequence is TGTGCCAGCAGTCAAAGGACAAACACCGGGGAGCTGTTTTTT.

The chain combines TRBV10-3 with TRBJ2-4, with TRBD2 matching over 8 bases. V gave up 0 bases and J gave up 2 bases; unmatched junction bases: 3. Germline CDR1 reads ENHRY; CDR2 reads SYGVKD. The CDR3 runs 16 residues. The CDR3 DNA is TGTGCCATCAGTGAGTCGACTAGCGAGACCAAAAACATTCAGTACTTC. Its protein is CAISESTSETKNIQYF.

J is TRBJ2-7 and V is TRBV27, with D possibly matching TRBD2 (5 bases). Trimming removed 0 bases from V and 7 bases from J, with 10 bases in between. Germline CDR1 and CDR2: MNHEY and SMNVEV (reference sequence). CDR3 size: 13 residues. The CDR3 bases are TGTGCCAGCAGTTTATCCCTTACTAGGGAGCAGTACTTC. It translates to CASSLSLTREQYF.